This T cell receptor (beta chain) was identified during a study of T cell changes during pregnancy in multiple sclerosis. The repertoire was sequenced with immunoSEQ multiplex PCR; TCRdb's copy has only in-frame clones and lacks some. The sample has about 34,000 clones, 90% seen once. Germline V gene data show CDR1 as MNHNY and CDR2 as SVGAGI (reference sequence). The CDR3 totals 13 residues. V lost 6 bases and J lost 2, with 11 bases in between. The specimen comprised CD8+ T cells from peripheral blood mononuclear cells, sampled in the first trimester of pregnancy. The V gene is TRBV6-6, the J gene TRBJ2-7, with D tentatively TRBD2 (6 bases). This sequence was found in a female donor with multiple sclerosis, enrolled in a pregnancy study. In nucleotides, the CDR3 is TGTGCCAGCAGCCGCGGGACTCCCTACGAGCAGTACTTC. Its translation is CASSRGTPYEQYF.